Detailed here is one T cell receptor (beta chain). Its specificity is not known. This record belongs to a study of T cells in Graves' hyperthyroidism and ophthalmopathy. Amplified TCR beta CDR3 regions came from RNA transcripts. The HTBI primer set drove a first-round RT-PCR of the TCR CDR3. TCRdb processed the multiplex PCR reads anew with MiXCR; each CDR3 protein has one entry. In the table there are roughly 570,000 distinct CDR3 sequences, less than 20% of which are singletons. Graves' hyperthyroidism qualified as stable when ophthalmopathy did not progress within 18 months. In making diagnoses, clinical symptoms, serum thyroxine and TRAb, thyroid ultrasound and orbital computed tomography were all used. Study outcomes and limitations: Stable hyperthyroidism was separated from ophthalmopathy by a model based on 13 V-J features. The model identified upcoming ophthalmopathy a median around 6 months ahead of onset.

The length of the CDR3 is 17 residues. Germline values: CDR1 SEHNR, CDR2 FQNEAQ (reference sequence). Trimming stripped 3 bases from V and 6 bases from J, with 21 bases between. Sequencing input: blood. The rearrangement links TRBV7-9 to TRBJ2-1, with D tentatively TRBD1 (6 bases). The clonotype comes from a woman younger than 45 with Graves' hyperthyroidism. The CDR3 protein is CASSLLTGQPWPNEQFF. The CDR3, as DNA: TGTGCCAGCAGCTTGCTTACCGGACAGCCCTGGCCCAATGAGCAGTTCTTC.